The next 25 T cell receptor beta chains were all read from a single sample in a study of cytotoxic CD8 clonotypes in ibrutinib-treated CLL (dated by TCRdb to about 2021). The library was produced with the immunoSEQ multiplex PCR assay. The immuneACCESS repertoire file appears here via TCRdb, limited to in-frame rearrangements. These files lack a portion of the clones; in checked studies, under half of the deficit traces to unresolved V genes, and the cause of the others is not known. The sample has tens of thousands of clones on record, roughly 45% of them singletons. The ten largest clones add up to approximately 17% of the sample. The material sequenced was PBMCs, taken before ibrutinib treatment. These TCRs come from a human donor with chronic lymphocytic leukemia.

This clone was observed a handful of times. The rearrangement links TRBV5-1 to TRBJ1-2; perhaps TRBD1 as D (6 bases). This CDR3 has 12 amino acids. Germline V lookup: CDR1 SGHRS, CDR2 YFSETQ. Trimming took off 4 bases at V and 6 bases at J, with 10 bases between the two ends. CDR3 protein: CASSVTGDGYTF. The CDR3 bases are TGCGCCAGCAGCGTGACAGGTGATGGCTACACCTTC. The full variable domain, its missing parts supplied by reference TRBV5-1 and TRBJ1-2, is KAGVTQTPRYLIKTRGQQVTLSCSPISGHRSVSWYQQTPGQGLQFLFEYFSETQRNKGNFPGRFSGRQFSNSRSEMNVSTLELGDSALYLCASSVTGDGYTFGSGTRLTVV.

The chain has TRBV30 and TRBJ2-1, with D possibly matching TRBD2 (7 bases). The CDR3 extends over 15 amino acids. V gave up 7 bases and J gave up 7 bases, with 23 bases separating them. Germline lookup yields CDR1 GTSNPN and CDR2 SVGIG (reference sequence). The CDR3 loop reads CASDIGGALMNEQFF. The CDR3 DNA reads TGTGCCTCAGATATAGGGGGGGCTCTTATGAATGAGCAGTTCTTC. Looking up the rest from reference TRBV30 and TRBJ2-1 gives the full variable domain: SQTIHQWPATLVQPVGSPLSLECTVEGTSNPNLYWYRQAAGRGLQLLFYSVGIGQISSEVPQNLSASRPQDRQFILSSKKLLLSDSGFYLCASDIGGALMNEQFFGPGTRLTVL.

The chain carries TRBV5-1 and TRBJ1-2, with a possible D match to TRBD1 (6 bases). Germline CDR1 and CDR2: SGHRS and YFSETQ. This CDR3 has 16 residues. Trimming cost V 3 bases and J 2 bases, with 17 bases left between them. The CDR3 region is CASSSLGGTINYGYTF. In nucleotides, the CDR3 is TGCGCCAGCAGCTCTTTAGGGGGGACGATAAACTATGGCTACACCTTC.

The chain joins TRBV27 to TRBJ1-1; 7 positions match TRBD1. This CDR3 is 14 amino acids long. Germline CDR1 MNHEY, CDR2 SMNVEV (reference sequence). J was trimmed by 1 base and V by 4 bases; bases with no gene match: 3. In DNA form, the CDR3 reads TGTGCCAGCAGTTCCGGGACAGCGAACACTGAAGCTTTCTTT. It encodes CASSSGTANTEAFF.

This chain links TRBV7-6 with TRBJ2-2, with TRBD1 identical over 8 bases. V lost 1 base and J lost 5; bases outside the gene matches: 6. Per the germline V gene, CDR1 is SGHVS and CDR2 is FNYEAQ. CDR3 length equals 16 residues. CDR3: CASSLERTGNTGELFF. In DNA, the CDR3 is TGTGCCAGCAGCTTAGAAAGGACAGGGAATACCGGGGAGCTGTTTTTT. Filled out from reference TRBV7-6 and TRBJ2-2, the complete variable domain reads GAGVSQSPRYKVTKRGQDVALRCDPISGHVSLYWYRQALGQGPEFLTYFNYEAQQDKSGLPNDRFSAERPEGSISTLTIQRTEQRDSAMYRCASSLERTGNTGELFFGEGSRLTVL.

In nucleotides, the CDR3 is TGTGCCAGCAGCGTAGGGACAGGGGACGTCTATGGCTACACCTTC. Its protein product is CASSVGTGDVYGYTF. The chain is built from TRBV9 and TRBJ1-2; 9 bases map to TRBD1. J gave up 4 bases and V 0 bases, and 4 bases lay outside the gene matches. Germline lookup yields CDR1 SGDLS and CDR2 YYNGEE. The CDR3 is made up of 15 amino acids.

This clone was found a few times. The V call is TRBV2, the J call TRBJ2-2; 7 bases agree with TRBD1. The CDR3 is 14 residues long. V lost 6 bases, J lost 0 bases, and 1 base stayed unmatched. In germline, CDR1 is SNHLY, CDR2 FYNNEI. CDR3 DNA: TGTGCCAGCAGGGGACAGTCGAACACCGGGGAGCTGTTTTTT. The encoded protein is CASRGQSNTGELFF.

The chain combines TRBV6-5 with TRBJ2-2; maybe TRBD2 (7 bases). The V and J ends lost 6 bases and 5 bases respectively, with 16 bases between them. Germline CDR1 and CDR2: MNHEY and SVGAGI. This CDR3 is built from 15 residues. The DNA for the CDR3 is TGTGCCAGCAGCTCCCGGGGGGCCTTTACCGGGGAGCTGTTTTTT. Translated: CASSSRGAFTGELFF.

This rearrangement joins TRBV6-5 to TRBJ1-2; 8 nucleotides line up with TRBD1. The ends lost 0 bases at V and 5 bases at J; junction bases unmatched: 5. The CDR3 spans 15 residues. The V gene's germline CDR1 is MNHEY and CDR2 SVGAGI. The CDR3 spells CASSYSGQDLYGYTF. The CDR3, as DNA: TGTGCCAGCAGTTACTCGGGACAGGATCTGTATGGCTACACCTTC.

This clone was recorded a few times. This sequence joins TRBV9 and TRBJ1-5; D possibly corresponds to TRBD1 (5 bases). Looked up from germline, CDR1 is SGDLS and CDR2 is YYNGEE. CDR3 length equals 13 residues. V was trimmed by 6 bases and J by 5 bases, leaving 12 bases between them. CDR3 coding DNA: TGTGCCAGCACCCGCTCGGGACATCAGCCCCAGCATTTT. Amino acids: CASTRSGHQPQHF.

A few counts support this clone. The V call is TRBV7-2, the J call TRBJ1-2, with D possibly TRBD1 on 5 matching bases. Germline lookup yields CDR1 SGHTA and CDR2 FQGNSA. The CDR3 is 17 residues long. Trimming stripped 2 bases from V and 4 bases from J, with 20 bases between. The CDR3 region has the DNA TGTGCCAGCAGCTTACCGAAGAAGGGACCGTGGGGCTATGGCTACACCTTC. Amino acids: CASSLPKKGPWGYGYTF.

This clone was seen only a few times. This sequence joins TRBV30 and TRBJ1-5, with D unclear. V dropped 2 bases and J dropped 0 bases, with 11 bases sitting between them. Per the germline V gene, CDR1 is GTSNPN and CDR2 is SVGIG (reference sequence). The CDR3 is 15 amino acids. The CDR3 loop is CAWSKRVGSNQPQHF. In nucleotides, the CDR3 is TGTGCCTGGAGTAAAAGGGTTGGTAGCAATCAGCCCCAGCATTTT.

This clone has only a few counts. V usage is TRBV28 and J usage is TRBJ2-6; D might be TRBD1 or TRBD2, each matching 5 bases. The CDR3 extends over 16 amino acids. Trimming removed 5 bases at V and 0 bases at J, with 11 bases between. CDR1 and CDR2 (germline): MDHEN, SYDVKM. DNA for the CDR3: TGTGCCAGCAGTATGGGACCGACCTCTGGGGCCAACGTCCTGACTTTC. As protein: CASSMGPTSGANVLTF.

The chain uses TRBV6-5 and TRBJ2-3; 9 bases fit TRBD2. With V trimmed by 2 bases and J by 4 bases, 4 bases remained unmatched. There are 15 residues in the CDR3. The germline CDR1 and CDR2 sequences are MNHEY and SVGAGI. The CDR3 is CASSYGRGGADTQYF. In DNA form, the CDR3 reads TGTGCCAGCAGTTACGGGCGGGGGGGCGCAGATACGCAGTATTTT.

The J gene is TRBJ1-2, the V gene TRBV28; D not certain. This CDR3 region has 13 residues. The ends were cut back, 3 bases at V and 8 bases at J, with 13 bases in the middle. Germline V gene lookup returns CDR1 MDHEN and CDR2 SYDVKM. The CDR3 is CASSLARVRGYTF. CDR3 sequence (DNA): TGTGCCAGCAGTTTGGCAAGGGTCCGCGGCTACACCTTC.

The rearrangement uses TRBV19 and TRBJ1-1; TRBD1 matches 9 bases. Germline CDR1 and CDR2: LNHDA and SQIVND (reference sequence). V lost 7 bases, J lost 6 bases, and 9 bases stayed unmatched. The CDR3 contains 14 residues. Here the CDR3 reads CASIRSRDRAEAFF. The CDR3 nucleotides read TGTGCCAGTATCCGATCCCGGGACAGGGCTGAAGCTTTCTTT.

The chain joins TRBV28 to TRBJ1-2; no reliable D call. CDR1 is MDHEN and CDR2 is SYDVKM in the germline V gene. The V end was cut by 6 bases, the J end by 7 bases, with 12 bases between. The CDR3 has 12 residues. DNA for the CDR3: TGTGCCAGCAGCGTCTTGGACGTTGGCTACACCTTC. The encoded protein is CASSVLDVGYTF.

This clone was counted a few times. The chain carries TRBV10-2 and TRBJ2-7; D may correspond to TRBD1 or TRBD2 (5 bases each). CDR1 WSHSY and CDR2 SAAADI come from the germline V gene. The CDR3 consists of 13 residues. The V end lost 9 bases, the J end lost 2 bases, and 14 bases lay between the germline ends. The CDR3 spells CASTIGTAYEQYF. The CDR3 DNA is TGCGCCAGTACTATTGGGACCGCCTACGAGCAGTACTTC.

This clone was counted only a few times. CDR3 protein: CASSSPESPQHF. CDR3 nucleotides: TGTGCCAGCAGCTCTCCGGAAAGTCCCCAGCATTTT. The chain employs TRBV7-6 and TRBJ1-5; no clear D. The germline CDR1 and CDR2 sequences are SGHVS and FNYEAQ. This CDR3 spans 12 amino acids. V lost 4 bases to trimming and J lost 10 bases, with 11 bases between them.

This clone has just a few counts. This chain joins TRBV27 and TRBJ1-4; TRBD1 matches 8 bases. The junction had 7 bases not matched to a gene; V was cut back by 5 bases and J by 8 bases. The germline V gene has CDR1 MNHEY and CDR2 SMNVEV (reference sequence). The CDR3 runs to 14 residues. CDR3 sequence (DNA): TGTGCCAGCAGTCCTACAGGGGGAGAGGAAAAACTGTTTTTT. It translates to CASSPTGGEEKLFF.

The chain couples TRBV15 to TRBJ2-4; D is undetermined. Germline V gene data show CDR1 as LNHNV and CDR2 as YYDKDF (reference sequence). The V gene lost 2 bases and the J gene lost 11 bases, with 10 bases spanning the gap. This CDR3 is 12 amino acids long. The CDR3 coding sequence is TGTGCCACCAGCAGACCCTTCCACCTTCAGTACTTC. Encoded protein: CATSRPFHLQYF.

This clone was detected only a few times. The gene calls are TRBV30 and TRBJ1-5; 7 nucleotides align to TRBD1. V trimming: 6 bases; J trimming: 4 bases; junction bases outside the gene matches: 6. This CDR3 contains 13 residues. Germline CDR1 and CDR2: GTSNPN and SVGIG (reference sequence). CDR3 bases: TGTGCCTGCCAGCAGGGGGTAAATCAGCCCCAGCATTTT. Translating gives CACQQGVNQPQHF.

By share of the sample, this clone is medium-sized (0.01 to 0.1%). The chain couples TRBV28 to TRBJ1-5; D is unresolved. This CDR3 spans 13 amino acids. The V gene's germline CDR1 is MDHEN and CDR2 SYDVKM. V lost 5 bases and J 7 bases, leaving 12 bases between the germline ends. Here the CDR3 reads CASSPRVGQPQHF. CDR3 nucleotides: TGTGCCAGCAGTCCCCGAGTAGGCCAGCCCCAGCATTTT.

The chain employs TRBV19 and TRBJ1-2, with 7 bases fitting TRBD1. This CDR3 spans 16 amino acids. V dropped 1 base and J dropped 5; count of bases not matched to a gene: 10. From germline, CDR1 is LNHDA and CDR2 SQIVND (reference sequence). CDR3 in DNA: TGTGCCAGTAGTATAGGAACCCGACAGGGCTTATATGGCTACACCTTC. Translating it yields CASSIGTRQGLYGYTF.

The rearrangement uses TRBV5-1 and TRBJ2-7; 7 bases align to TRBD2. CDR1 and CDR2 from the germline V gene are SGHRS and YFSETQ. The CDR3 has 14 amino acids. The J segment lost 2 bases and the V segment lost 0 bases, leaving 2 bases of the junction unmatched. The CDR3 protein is CASSLAGGTYEQYF. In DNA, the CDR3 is TGCGCCAGCAGCTTGGCGGGAGGCACCTACGAGCAGTACTTC.